The clone carrying this T cell receptor beta chain was observed once. Its antigen is undetermined. The data derive from a study of vaccination effects on CD4 cells after COVID-19. The CDR3 is made up of 15 amino acids. J was trimmed by 5 bases and V by 6 bases; bases with no gene match: 12. Looked up from germline, CDR1 is WSHSY and CDR2 is SAAADI. Generated by immunoSEQ multiplex PCR, the TCRdb table keeps only in-frame clones and is missing some. The profile shows roughly 26,000 clones, about 80% of them singletons. After expansion with viral peptide pools in the ViraFEST assay, antigen-specific CD4+ T cells were sequenced. The culture ran for nine to ten days, and then CD4+ T cells were isolated. A PCR test confirmed that the person had SARS-CoV-2 infection between March and December 2020.

The source is a human donor who had a prior SARS-CoV-2 infection. The chain employs TRBV10-2 and TRBJ2-5, with 7 bases lining up with TRBD1. The sample consisted of CD4+ T cells from PBMCs cultured with HCoV-NL63 spike peptides, taken before COVID-19 vaccination. CDR3 region: CASRPRGDRDETQYF. CDR3 sequence (DNA): TGCGCCAGCAGGCCCAGAGGAGACAGGGACGAGACCCAGTACTTC.